This TCR beta chain emerged from a study of cytomegalovirus exposure and HLA in healthy donors (dated by TCRdb to about 2017). About the investigation overall: In an earlier analysis of several hundred of the donors, 276 Gb of sequence data and 90 million to 130 million unique TCR beta sequences from about 179 million T cells were reported. An early release that covered some 640 HLA-typed donors contained about 300 gigabases of sequencing data and about 93 million unique TCR sequences. Of the 300 to 450 genotyped donors, 70% to 90% were placed in the genetic ancestry cluster associated with self-reported Caucasian donors. The aim of the study was to test whether cataloging public T cell receptors could identify signatures of past pathogen exposure. The T cell repertoires of under 750 subjects were profiled by immunosequencing and related to cytomegalovirus serostatus. Along with the approximately 700-subject first cohort, a separate validation cohort of over a hundred different subjects was used. To predict cytomegalovirus infection status, the study brought together high-throughput TCR immunosequencing, statistical association of individual TCRs with disease status, and machine learning. In a later analysis, previously published TCR beta repertoires from 550 to 700 donors were re-analyzed and high-resolution HLA genotyping was added so that TCR occurrence patterns could be studied. Rather than using new phenotypic data, the later analysis identified candidate immune exposures from TCR beta sequences and from how often those sequences occurred across donors. An earlier analysis of around 580 of the donors used high-throughput TCR beta sequencing to judge whether each TCR beta V gene segment behaved as functional or pseudogenic. Alongside the repertoire data, information on donor age, sex, ethnicity and CMV serostatus was compiled. A later genetic analysis took genome-wide SNP genotypes for about 55% of the roughly 700 donors and used that subset as a discovery cohort. Every discovery cohort repertoire had been produced on one sequencing platform. Class I and class II HLA loci were covered by the typing at four-digit resolution. Typing coverage varied by locus: roughly 620-640 donors for A, B, C, DRB1 and DQB1; roughly 520 for DQA1; 600 to 610 for DPA1; under 490 for DPB1. About five DR-DQ haplotypes were treated as single units for association and clustering because of strong linkage in the cohort. On average, roughly 250,000 unique TCR beta nucleotide sequences were sequenced per donor among 350 to 400 genotyped donors of the cohort, with roughly 19% of those sequences being non-productive. What the study reported, not specific to this receptor: A later analysis associated around 16,000 TCR beta sequences with specific HLA alleles at a false discovery rate of 0.05. Linkage disequilibrium might explain the correlated functional status among segregating V segments, but an unknown experimental factor could not be ruled out. Most TCR sequences were observed very rarely across donors, whereas some public TCRs were present in many individuals. According to a later analysis, TCR association rates differed among HLA loci, with DRB1 alleles showing the most associated TCRs and HLA-C alleles showing the fewest. In a later genetic analysis, fewer N-insertions in productive TCRs were reported among donors in an Asian-associated ancestry cluster than the approximately 670-donor mean. Broadly in line with IMGT annotations, most TCR beta V segments showed up in productive rearrangements about 87% or about 30% of the time in an earlier analysis of approximately 640 of the donors. Several of the top co-occurrence clusters appeared to be linked to parvovirus B19, influenza, CMV and Epstein-Barr virus, according to a later analysis. A further reported finding was that TCR beta sequences accurately predicted the HLA-A and HLA-B alleles for most subjects in the first cohort. A total of fewer than 200 TCR beta chains were listed by the study as associated with cytomegalovirus. Strong co-occurrence of HLA alleles, especially DR and DQ, made assigning TCR associations to individual alleles difficult. A later genetic analysis associated a missense DCLRE1C variant with V-gene and J-gene trimming of TCR beta chains, and an independent cohort replicated the association. Roughly uniform sequencing depth across donors was assumed in presence/absence analyses, although this assumption may not hold. A group of highly shared sequence variants was considered likely to be a technical artifact of the sequencing pipeline. In this cohort, only TCR beta chains were sequenced, and detectable features were limited by the absence of alpha or paired-chain data. In both the original and validation cohorts, the classifier was reported to diagnose cytomegalovirus status with high specificity and sensitivity. A few of the identified cytomegalovirus-associated TCR beta chains were confirmed in vitro to be specific for cytomegalovirus antigens. A later analysis found that most CMV-associated TCR beta chains appeared HLA-restricted, with HLA associations seemingly driven largely by CMV exposure. Some IMGT-functional V segments, including TRBV6-2 and TRBV6-3, could not be distinguished by the 87-base-pair reads and were therefore excluded. Because counts were too low, around 18 rarely observed V segments, including chromosome 9 orphons, were left out of the earlier analysis of 587 of the donors. Because HLA typing was missing for some donors at each locus, association tests included only the typed subset. Compared with equally common non-associated chains, HLA-associated TCR beta chains in a later analysis were more clonally expanded and had lower generation probabilities. CMV serostatus was the only immune exposure information available for the cohort. It was suggested by the authors that the approach could potentially be generalized to other disease states and immunological phenotypes.

Notes on this clone: Its specific antigen is unknown. One base away there is no much larger clone; base qualities are not given.

The CDR3 runs 13 amino acids, cysteine and phenylalanine included. Only the CDR3 portion is preserved as DNA: 39 bases, with reading frame beginning at the first base. The CDR1 and CDR2 encoded by the germline V gene (reference sequence) are SEHNR and FQNEAQ. A distance of 12 bases separates the germline ends of V and J, which lose 2 bases and 8 bases respectively. The cohort consisted of 670 or so healthy bone marrow donors. All cohort members were sampled while nominally healthy, although unrecorded immune exposures were likely present. The donor was CMV seropositive and belonged to the group of more than 250 seropositive cohort members. Each donor provided a peripheral blood sample, and peripheral blood mononuclear cells were used for TCR beta sequencing. Genomic DNA extraction from the blood cell samples was performed with the Qiagen DNeasy Blood Extraction Kit. Receptors were amplified or captured by the immunoSEQ multiplex PCR assay. The multiplex PCR relied on a mix of 60 forward primers for TCR Vbeta segments and 13 reverse primers for TCR Jbeta segments. The CDR3 region of rearranged TCR beta genes was amplified from genomic DNA with a multiplex PCR assay. The Illumina HiSeq System was used to sequence the amplified TCR beta libraries as 87-base-pair reads. For the original study's pipeline: In a later analysis, some 80 million unique TCR beta chains were counted across the 666 repertoires, and around 10 million of these chains were shared by at least two donors. Raw reads were error-corrected and collapsed into unique sequences with a nearest-neighbor algorithm that merged closely related sequences to remove PCR and sequencing errors. CDR3 sequences were aligned to IMGT reference sequences to assign V, D and J gene segments. Each retained sequence needed at least a six-nucleotide match to both a V gene segment and a J gene segment. Rearrangements were classified as productive when the CDR3 lacked stop codons and remained in frame with V and J, and all other rearrangements were classified as non-productive. CDR3 was defined by IMGT convention, running from the second conserved V-encoded cysteine to the conserved J-encoded phenylalanine. The earlier analysis of approximately 590 of the donors excluded any sequence lacking an unambiguous match to a single V gene segment. An earlier analysis of over 450 of the donors classified V segments as functional when productive rearrangements were above 56.7% and as segregating when the standard deviation between donors was above 5%. To diagnose cytomegalovirus status from the catalog of TCR beta chain sequences, a statistical classification framework was built. In a later analysis, TCR nucleotide sequences were compared against IMGT/GENE-DB human TR gene sequences so that V and J genes could be assigned. The TCRdist pipeline was used in a later analysis to assign CDR3 sequences and most-parsimonious VDJ recombination scenarios. In a later analysis, each TCR beta chain was defined by its CDR3 amino acid sequence together with its V-gene family, and reads without a unique V-gene family were excluded. To address suspected cross-contamination and a sequencing artifact, a later analysis removed 592 highly shared, low-generation-probability nucleotide sequences. In a later analysis, a clonal expansion index for each public chain was calculated from normalized within-repertoire ranks of inferred template counts. In a later analysis, generation probabilities were computed with a VDJ recombination model fitted to out-of-frame rearrangements, and the resulting probabilities were checked against IGoR. Hypergeometric tests were used in a later analysis to score TCR-TCR, TCR-HLA and TCR-CMV co-occurrence, with a repertoire-size bias correction applied to the TCR pairs. False discovery rates were estimated in a later analysis by permuting HLA or CMV assignments 20 times. In a later analysis, co-occurring TCRs were grouped with DBSCAN, and TCRdist sequence similarity was added when clustering was performed within HLA-allele-positive subsets. Repertoires with fewer than 30,000 or more than 120,000 public chains, plus five repertoires with anomalous nucleotide sharing, were excluded from co-occurrence clustering. Held by TCRdb, this immuneACCESS table contains in-frame sequences only and omits some clones. Under half of the omission traces to an unresolved V gene where checked; the cause of the rest is unknown. That table is the source of V, J and clone size, and D and trimming were worked out from the DNA. The sample has 100,000 to 150,000 clones on record, 73% of them singletons. Of the sample, approximately 4.3% falls within the top ten clones.

The clonotype originates from a man in his 60s in good health and CMV-seropositive. The sequence links TRBV7-9 to TRBJ1-2; no D gene is confidently identified. Sequencing input: PBMCs. The bases are TGTGCCAGCAGCTTATCAGATCAGGCCGGCTACACCTTC. This yields the protein CASSLSDQAGYTF.